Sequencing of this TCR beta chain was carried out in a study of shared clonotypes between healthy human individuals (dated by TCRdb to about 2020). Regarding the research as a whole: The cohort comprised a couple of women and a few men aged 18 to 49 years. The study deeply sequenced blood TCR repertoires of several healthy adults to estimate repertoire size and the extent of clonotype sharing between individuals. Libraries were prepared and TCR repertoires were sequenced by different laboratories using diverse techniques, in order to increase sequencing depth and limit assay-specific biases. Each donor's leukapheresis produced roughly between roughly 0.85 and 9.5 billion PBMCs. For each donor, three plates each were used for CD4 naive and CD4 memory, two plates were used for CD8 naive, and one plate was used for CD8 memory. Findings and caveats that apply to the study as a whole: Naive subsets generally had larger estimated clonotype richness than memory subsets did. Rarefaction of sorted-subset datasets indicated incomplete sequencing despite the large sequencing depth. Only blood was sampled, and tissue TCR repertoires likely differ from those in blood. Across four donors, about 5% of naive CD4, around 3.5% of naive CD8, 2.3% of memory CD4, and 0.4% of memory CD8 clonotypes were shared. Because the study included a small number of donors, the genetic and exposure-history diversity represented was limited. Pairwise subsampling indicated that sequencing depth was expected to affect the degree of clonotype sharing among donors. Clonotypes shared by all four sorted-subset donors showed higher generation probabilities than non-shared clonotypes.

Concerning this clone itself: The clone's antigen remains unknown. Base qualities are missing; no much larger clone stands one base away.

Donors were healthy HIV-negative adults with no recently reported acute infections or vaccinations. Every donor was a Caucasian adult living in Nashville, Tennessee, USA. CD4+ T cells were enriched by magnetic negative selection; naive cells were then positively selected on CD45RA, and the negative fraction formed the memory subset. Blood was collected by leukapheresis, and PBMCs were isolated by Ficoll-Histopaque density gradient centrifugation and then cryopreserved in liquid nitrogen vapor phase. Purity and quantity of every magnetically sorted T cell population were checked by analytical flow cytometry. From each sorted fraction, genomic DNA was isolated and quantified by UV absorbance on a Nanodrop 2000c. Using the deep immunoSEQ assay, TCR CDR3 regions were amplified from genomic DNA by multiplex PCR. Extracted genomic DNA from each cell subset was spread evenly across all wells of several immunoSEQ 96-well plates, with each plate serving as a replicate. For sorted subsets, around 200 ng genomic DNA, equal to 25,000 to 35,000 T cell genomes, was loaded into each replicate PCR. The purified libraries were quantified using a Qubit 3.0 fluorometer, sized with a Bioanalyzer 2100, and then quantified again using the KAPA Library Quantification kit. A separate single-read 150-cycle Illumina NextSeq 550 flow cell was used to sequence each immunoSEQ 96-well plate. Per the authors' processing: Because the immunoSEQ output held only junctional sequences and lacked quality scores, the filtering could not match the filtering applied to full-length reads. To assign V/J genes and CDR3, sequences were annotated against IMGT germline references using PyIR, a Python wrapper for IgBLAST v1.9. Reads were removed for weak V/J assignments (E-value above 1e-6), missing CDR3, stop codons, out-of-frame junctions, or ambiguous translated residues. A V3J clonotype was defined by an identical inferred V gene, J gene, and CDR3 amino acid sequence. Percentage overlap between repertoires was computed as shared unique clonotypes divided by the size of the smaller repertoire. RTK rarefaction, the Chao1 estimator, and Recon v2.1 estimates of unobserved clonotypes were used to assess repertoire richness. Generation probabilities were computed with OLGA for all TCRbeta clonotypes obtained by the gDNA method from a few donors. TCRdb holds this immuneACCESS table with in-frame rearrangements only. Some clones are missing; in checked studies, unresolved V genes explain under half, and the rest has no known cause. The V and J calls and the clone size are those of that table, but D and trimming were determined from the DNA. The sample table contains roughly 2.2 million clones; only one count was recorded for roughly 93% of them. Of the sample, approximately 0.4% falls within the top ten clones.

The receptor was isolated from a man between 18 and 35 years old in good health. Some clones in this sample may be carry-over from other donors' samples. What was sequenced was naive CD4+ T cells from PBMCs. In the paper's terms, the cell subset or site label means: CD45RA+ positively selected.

The nucleotides read TGTGCCAGCAGACAGGGGGCGAACTACGAGCAGTACTTC. This encodes CASRQGANYEQYF. The chain is made from TRBV7-2 and TRBJ2-5, with 9 central nucleotides matching TRBD1. The J call may be in error: the DNA end matches TRBJ2-7 better. Per the germline V gene, SGHTA is the CDR1 and FQGNSA is the CDR2. The CDR3 spans 13 residues, from the cysteine through the phenylalanine. The only DNA kept is the CDR3, 39 bases in frame from the first base.